The 11 T cell receptor beta chains in this list originate from one sample, sequenced in a study of T cell responses to AZD1222 COVID-19 vaccine. TCRdb's copy holds only in-frame clones and misses some; the assay was immunoSEQ multiplex PCR. The sample carries fewer than 85,000 clones, approximately 90% recorded once. The sample was peripheral blood, taken 28 days after the second AZD1222 dose. All receptors derive from an adult who received the AZD1222 COVID-19 vaccine.

J is TRBJ1-2 and V is TRBV10-3, with TRBD1 matching over 7 bases. The CDR3 sequence is 16 residues long. V shed 3 bases, J shed 0 bases, and the junction held 7 bases outside the gene matches. CDR1 ENHRY and CDR2 SYGVKD come from the germline V gene. The chain's CDR3 is CAISDSSGQANYGYTF. The DNA for the CDR3 is TGTGCCATCAGTGACTCCTCAGGACAGGCTAACTATGGCTACACCTTC.

The gene calls are TRBV4-1 and TRBJ2-7; maybe TRBD2 (6 bases). Germline lookup yields CDR1 MGHRA and CDR2 YSYEKL. The CDR3 has 17 residues. The V gene lost 1 base and the J gene lost 3 bases, with 19 bases spanning the gap. The DNA of the CDR3 is TGCGCCAGCAGCCAAGCTTGGGGACTGCAGCGGGTCTACGAGCAGTACTTC. Protein sequence: CASSQAWGLQRVYEQYF.

The V and J genes are TRBV24-1 and TRBJ2-3; D may correspond to TRBD1 or TRBD2 (6 bases each). Trimming stripped 3 bases from V and 4 bases from J, with 13 bases between. Germline V gives CDR1 KGHDR, CDR2 SFDVKD. CDR3 size: 15 residues. CDR3 residues: CATSDPMEGADTQYF. The CDR3 region has the DNA TGTGCCACCAGTGATCCTATGGAGGGGGCAGATACGCAGTATTTT.

The chain uses TRBV4-3 and TRBJ1-2; no firm D call. Germline V gives CDR1 LGHNA, CDR2 YSLEER. There are 13 residues in the CDR3. V lost 3 bases and J 4 bases, leaving 9 bases between the germline ends. This chain's CDR3 is CASSQGQIYGYTF. CDR3 bases: TGCGCCAGCAGCCAGGGCCAAATCTATGGCTACACCTTC.

As DNA, the CDR3 is TGTGCCAGCAGTTACGGCGGTACCCACACTGAAGCTTTCTTT. Protein sequence: CASSYGGTHTEAFF. This rearrangement joins TRBV6-5 to TRBJ1-1, with D unclear. This CDR3 comprises 14 residues. Germline V CDR1 and CDR2: MNHEY, SVGAGI. V was trimmed by 2 bases and J by 3 bases, leaving 10 bases between them.

This chain joins TRBV14 and TRBJ1-1; the D is unclear. There are 13 residues in the CDR3. Trimming left V 9 bases short and J 0 bases short, with 11 bases between. The V gene's germline CDR1 is SGHDN and CDR2 FVKESK. CDR3 loop: CASKAYMNTEAFF. DNA for the CDR3: TGTGCCAGTAAGGCGTACATGAACACTGAAGCTTTCTTT.

The V and J genes are TRBV6-5 and TRBJ1-1; 9 nucleotides align to TRBD1. The CDR3 covers 15 residues. V gave up 6 bases and J gave up 1 base; unmatched junction bases: 6. From germline, CDR1 is MNHEY and CDR2 SVGAGI. In DNA, the CDR3 is TGTGCCAGCAGGCTACCGGGACAGGGGAACACTGAAGCTTTCTTT. It codes for CASRLPGQGNTEAFF.

The chain combines TRBV11-2 with TRBJ2-1; D remains ambiguous. Germline CDR1 is SGHAT and CDR2 is FQNNGV. Deletions cut 0 bases from V and 8 bases from J, with 8 bases between. This CDR3 contains 13 residues. The CDR3 is CASSLDPAYEQFF. The CDR3 region has the DNA TGTGCCAGCAGCTTAGATCCTGCGTATGAGCAGTTCTTC.

This rearrangement joins TRBV6-5 to TRBJ2-1, with 13 positions matching TRBD2. The CDR3 is 14 amino acids. V was clipped by 6 bases and J by 12 bases; unmatched bases: 8. Germline V gives CDR1 MNHEY, CDR2 SVGAGI. The CDR3, as DNA: TGTGCCAGCAGCCCAGGGACTAGCGGGATGGGGCAGTTCTTC. It codes for CASSPGTSGMGQFF.

The J gene is TRBJ1-1, the V gene TRBV14; 7 positions match TRBD1. CDR1 SGHDN and CDR2 FVKESK come from the germline V gene. The CDR3 runs to 16 residues. The J segment lost 1 base and the V segment lost 4 bases, leaving 9 bases of the junction unmatched. CDR3 in DNA: TGTGCCAGCAGCCCCCACTGGGGGACAGCGAACACTGAAGCTTTCTTT. Amino acid sequence: CASSPHWGTANTEAFF.

This sequence joins TRBV30 and TRBJ1-3; no definite D call. The CDR3 has 14 residues. CDR1 is GTSNPN and CDR2 is SVGIG in the germline V gene (reference sequence). V was trimmed by 0 bases and J by 0 bases, leaving 6 bases between them. CDR3 amino acids: CAWSVGDSGNTIYF. CDR3 coding DNA: TGTGCCTGGAGTGTCGGTGACTCTGGAAACACCATATATTTT.